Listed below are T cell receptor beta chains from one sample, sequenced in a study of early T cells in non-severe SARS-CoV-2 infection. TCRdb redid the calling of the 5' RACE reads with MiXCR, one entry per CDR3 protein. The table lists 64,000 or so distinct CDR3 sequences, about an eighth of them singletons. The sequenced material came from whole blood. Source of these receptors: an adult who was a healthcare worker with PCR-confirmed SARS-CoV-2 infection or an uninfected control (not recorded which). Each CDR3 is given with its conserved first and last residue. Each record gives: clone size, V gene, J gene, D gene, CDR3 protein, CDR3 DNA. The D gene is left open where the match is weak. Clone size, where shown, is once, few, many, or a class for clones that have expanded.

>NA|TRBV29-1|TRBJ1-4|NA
CSVASGDEKLFF
TGCAGCGTTGCTTCGGGGGATGAAAAACTGTTTTTT
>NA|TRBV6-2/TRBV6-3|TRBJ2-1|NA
CASSYSGNEQFF
TGTGCCAGCAGTTACTCGGGTAATGAGCAGTTCTTC
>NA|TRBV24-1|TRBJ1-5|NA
CATSDLGNRPQHF
TGTGCCACCAGTGATTTGGGGAATCGGCCCCAGCATTTT
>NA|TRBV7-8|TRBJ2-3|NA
CASSSGASTDTQYF
TGTGCCAGCAGCTCGGGGGCTAGCACAGATACGCAGTATTTT
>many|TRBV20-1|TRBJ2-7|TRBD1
CSARDRDRASYEQYF
TGCAGTGCTAGAGACCGGGACAGGGCCTCCTACGAGCAGTACTTC
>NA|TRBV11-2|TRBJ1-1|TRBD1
CASSALRGMNTEAFF
TGTGCCAGCAGCGCGCTCAGGGGGATGAACACTGAAGCTTTCTTT
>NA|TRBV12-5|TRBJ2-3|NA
CASGVADTQYF
TGTGCTAGTGGAGTAGCAGATACGCAGTATTTT
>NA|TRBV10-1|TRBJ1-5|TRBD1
CASLGQGNQPQHF
TGCGCCAGCCTCGGACAGGGGAATCAGCCCCAGCATTTT
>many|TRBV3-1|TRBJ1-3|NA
CASSQPVSGLSGNTIYF
TGTGCCAGCAGCCAACCGGTCAGCGGGCTATCTGGAAACACCATATATTTT
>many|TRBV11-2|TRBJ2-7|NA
CASSLTGYEQYF
TGTGCCAGCAGCCTGACAGGATACGAGCAGTACTTC
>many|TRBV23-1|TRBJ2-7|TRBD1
CASWSGDRDPQRIYEQYF
TGCGCCAGCTGGTCCGGGGACAGGGATCCGCAGAGAATCTACGAGCAGTACTTC
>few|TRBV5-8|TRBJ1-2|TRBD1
CASRRQGANYGYTF
TGTGCCAGCAGGAGACAGGGGGCGAACTATGGCTACACCTTC
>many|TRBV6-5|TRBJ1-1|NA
CASRSYPGNTEAFF
TGTGCCAGCAGGTCCTACCCAGGGAACACTGAAGCTTTCTTT
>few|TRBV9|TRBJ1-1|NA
CASSVGQHTEAFF
TGTGCCAGCAGCGTAGGTCAGCACACTGAAGCTTTCTTT
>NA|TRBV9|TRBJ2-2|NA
CASSVFSPGELFF
TGTGCCAGCAGCGTTTTTTCCCCCGGGGAGCTGTTTTTT
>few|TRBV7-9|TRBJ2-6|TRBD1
CASSPTGTGTFRSGANVLTF
TGTGCCAGCAGCCCAACGGGGACAGGGACTTTTCGTTCTGGGGCCAACGTCCTGACTTTC
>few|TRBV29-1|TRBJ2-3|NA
CSVGTSTDTQYF
TGCAGCGTTGGTACGAGCACAGATACGCAGTATTTT
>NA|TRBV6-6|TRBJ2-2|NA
CASSYLSTGAGELFF
TGTGCCAGCAGTTACCTTAGCACGGGGGCCGGGGAGCTGTTTTTT
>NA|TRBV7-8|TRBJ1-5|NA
CASSLRPGYQPQHF
TGTGCCAGCAGCTTACGACCAGGGTATCAGCCCCAGCATTTT
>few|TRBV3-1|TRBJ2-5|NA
CASSQVLDPWRETQYF
TGTGCCAGCAGCCAAGTATTGGACCCTTGGAGGGAGACCCAGTACTTC
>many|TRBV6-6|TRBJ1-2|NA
CASRGGTGDADRYTF
TGTGCCAGCAGGGGTGGGACTGGAGACGCCGATCGCTACACCTTC
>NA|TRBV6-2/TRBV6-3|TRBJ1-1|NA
CASSSLGGRTEAFF
TGTGCCAGCAGTTCCCTGGGGGGGAGGACTGAAGCTTTCTTT
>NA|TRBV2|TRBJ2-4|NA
CASGEENGKNIQYF
TGTGCCAGCGGTGAAGAGAATGGCAAAAACATTCAGTACTTC
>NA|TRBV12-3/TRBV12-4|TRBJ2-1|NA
CASSPLAHEQFF
TGTGCCAGCAGTCCCCTTGCTCATGAGCAGTTCTTC
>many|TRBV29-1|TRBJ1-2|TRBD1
CSVERGLNYGYTF
TGCAGCGTTGAAAGGGGGCTGAACTATGGCTACACCTTC
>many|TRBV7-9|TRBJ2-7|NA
CASSLGIGEQYF
TGTGCCAGCAGCTTAGGAATCGGCGAGCAGTACTTC
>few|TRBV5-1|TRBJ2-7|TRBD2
CASSRTSGARYEQYF
TGCGCCAGCAGTCGAACTAGCGGGGCGCGATACGAGCAGTACTTC
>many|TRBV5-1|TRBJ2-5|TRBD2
CASSPSGGGVQETQYF
TGCGCCAGCAGCCCCTCGGGGGGTGGGGTCCAAGAGACCCAGTACTTC
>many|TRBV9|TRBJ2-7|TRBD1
CASSSSGGDIRTYEQYF
TGTGCCAGCAGCAGTTCAGGGGGCGACATCCGAACTTACGAGCAGTACTTC
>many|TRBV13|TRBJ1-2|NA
CASSLAAGGVFDGYTF
TGTGCCAGCAGCTTAGCGGCTGGGGGGGTGTTCGATGGCTACACCTTC
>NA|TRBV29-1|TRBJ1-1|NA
CSVVTGSTEAFF
TGCAGCGTTGTCACGGGTAGCACTGAAGCTTTCTTT
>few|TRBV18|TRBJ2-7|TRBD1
CASSPPGQGYHEQYF
TGTGCCAGCTCACCCCCGGGACAGGGGTACCACGAGCAGTACTTC
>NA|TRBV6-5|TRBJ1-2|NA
CASSYSPASGYTF
TGTGCCAGCAGTTACTCGCCAGCGAGTGGCTACACCTTC
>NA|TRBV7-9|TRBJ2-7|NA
CASSLAADFYEQYF
TGTGCCAGCAGCTTAGCTGCGGACTTCTACGAGCAGTACTTC
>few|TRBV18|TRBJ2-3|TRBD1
CASSPIGTGTDTQYF
TGTGCCAGCTCACCGATCGGGACAGGCACAGATACGCAGTATTTT
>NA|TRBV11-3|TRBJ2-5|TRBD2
CASSGTTQETQYF
TGTGCCAGCAGCGGGACTACGCAAGAGACCCAGTACTTC
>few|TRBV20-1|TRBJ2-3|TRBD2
CSAVAGGYSTDTQYF
TGCAGTGCTGTAGCGGGGGGATATAGCACAGATACGCAGTATTTT
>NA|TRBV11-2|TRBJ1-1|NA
CASSLYKGGTEAFF
TGTGCCAGCAGCTTGTATAAGGGAGGGACTGAAGCTTTCTTT
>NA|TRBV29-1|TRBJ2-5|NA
CSVATGQETQYF
TGCAGCGTTGCGACAGGCCAAGAGACCCAGTACTTC
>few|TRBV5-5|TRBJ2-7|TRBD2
CASSLAETSGVYEQYF
TGTGCCAGCAGCTTGGCCGAGACTAGCGGGGTCTACGAGCAGTACTTC
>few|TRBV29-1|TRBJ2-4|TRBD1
CSVEVIGDSKNIQYF
TGCAGCGTTGAAGTTATAGGGGACAGCAAAAACATTCAGTACTTC
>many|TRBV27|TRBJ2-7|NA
CASSLVRGWEQYF
TGTGCCAGCAGTTTGGTCAGGGGTTGGGAGCAGTACTTC
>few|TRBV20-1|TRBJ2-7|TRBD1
CSAEQTGGSYEQYF
TGCAGTGCCGAACAGACAGGGGGTTCGTACGAGCAGTACTTC
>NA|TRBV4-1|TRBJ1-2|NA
CASSPPSQGDLYGYTF
TGCGCCAGCAGCCCGCCTAGCCAGGGCGACCTCTATGGCTACACCTTC
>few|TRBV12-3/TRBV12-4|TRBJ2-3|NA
CASKVGGPDTQYF
TGTGCCAGCAAAGTGGGGGGGCCAGATACGCAGTATTTT
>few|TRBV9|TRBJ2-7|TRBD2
CASSVGTSGGYEQYF
TGTGCCAGCAGCGTTGGGACTAGCGGGGGTTACGAGCAGTACTTC
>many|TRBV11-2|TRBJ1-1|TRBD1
CASSLEGYGQVNTEAFF
TGTGCCAGCAGCTTAGAGGGTTACGGACAGGTGAACACTGAAGCTTTCTTT
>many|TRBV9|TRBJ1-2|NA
CASSAPGDATNYGYTF
TGTGCCAGCAGCGCTCCAGGGGACGCGACTAACTATGGCTACACCTTC
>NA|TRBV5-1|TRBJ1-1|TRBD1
CASSRTGGVEAFF
TGCGCCAGCAGCAGGACAGGGGGCGTTGAAGCTTTCTTT
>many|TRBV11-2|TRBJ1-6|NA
CASSLDGFYNSPLHF
TGTGCCAGCAGCTTAGATGGATTTTATAATTCACCCCTCCACTTT
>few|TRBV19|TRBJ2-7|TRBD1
CASSQRQGRGPVEQYF
TGTGCCAGTAGCCAACGACAGGGAAGAGGACCGGTCGAGCAGTACTTC
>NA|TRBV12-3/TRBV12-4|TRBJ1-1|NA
CASSWYDDTEAFF
TGTGCCAGCAGTTGGTATGACGACACTGAAGCTTTCTTT